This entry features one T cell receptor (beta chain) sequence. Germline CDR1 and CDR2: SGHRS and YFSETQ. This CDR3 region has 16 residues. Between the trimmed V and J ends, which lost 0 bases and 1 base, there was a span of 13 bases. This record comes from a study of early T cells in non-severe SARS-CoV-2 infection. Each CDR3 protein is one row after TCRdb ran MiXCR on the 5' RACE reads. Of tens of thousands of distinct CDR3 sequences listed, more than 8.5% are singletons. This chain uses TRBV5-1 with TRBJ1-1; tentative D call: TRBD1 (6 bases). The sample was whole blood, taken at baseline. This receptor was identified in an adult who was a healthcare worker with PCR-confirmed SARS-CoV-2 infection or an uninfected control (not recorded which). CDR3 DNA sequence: TGCGCCAGCAGCTTGGTTCCAGGGGATAGGAACACTGAAGCTTTCTTT. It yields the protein CASSLVPGDRNTEAFF.